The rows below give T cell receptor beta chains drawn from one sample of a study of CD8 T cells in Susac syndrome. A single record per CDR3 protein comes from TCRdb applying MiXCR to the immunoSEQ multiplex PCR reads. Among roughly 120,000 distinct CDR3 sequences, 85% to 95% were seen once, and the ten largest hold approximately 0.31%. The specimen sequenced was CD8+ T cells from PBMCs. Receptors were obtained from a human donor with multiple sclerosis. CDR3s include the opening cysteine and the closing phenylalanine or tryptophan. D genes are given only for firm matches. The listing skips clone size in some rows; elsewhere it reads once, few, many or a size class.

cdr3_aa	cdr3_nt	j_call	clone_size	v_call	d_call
CASSSGTEANQPQHF	TGTGCCAGCAGCTCCGGGACAGAGGCTAATCAGCCCCAGCATTTT	TRBJ1-5	.	TRBV7-9	TRBD1
CAISESPGNYGYTF	TGTGCCATCAGTGAGTCTCCGGGGAACTATGGCTACACCTTC	TRBJ1-2	.	TRBV10-3	.
CATSIVGQGNQPQHF	TGTGCCACCAGCATAGTAGGACAGGGCAATCAGCCCCAGCATTTT	TRBJ1-5	.	TRBV15	TRBD1
CASSGPPAYGEQFF	TGCGCCAGCAGCGGTCCTCCCGCCTACGGTGAGCAGTTCTTC	TRBJ2-1	.	TRBV5-1	.
CASSLWGSGYQETQYF	TGCGCCAGCAGCTTGTGGGGTAGCGGGTACCAAGAGACCCAGTACTTC	TRBJ2-5	.	TRBV5-1	TRBD2
CASSLDWRFEAFF	TGTGCCAGCAGCTTAGATTGGAGATTTGAAGCTTTCTTT	TRBJ1-1	.	TRBV7-6	.
CASSQRDGSHTGELFF	TGCGCCAGCAGCCAGAGGGACGGGAGTCACACCGGGGAGCTGTTTTTT	TRBJ2-2	.	TRBV4-1	.
CASSLAKRGNQPQHF	TGTGCCAGCAGCTTAGCGAAGAGGGGAAATCAGCCCCAGCATTTT	TRBJ1-5	.	TRBV7-9	.
CASHGGLAKNIQYF	TGTGCCAGCCATGGGGGTCTAGCCAAAAACATTCAGTACTTC	TRBJ2-4	.	TRBV2	.
CASSISTGSEQYF	TGTGCCAGTAGTATCTCTACGGGAAGCGAGCAGTACTTC	TRBJ2-7	.	TRBV19	.
CSVEGVDSYEQYF	TGCAGCGTTGAAGGCGTCGACTCCTACGAGCAGTACTTC	TRBJ2-7	.	TRBV29-1	.
CSAPALTGAYEQYF	TGCAGTGCTCCAGCCCTGACAGGGGCTTACGAGCAGTACTTC	TRBJ2-7	.	TRBV20-1	TRBD1
CASHSGGPLNEQYF	TGTGCCAGCCACTCGGGGGGGCCATTGAACGAGCAGTACTTC	TRBJ2-7	.	TRBV28	TRBD2
CASSRDSNNEQFF	TGTGCCAGCAGTCGGGACAGTAACAATGAGCAGTTCTTC	TRBJ2-1	.	TRBV12-3/TRBV12-4	TRBD1
CASNWAQQDQPQHF	TGTGCCAGTAATTGGGCGCAACAGGATCAGCCCCAGCATTTT	TRBJ1-5	.	TRBV19	.
CASSFSFPTETDEQFF	TGTGCCAGCAGCTTCAGCTTCCCGACGGAGACGGATGAGCAGTTCTTC	TRBJ2-1	.	TRBV9	.
CSVVAGDSYEQYF	TGCAGCGTTGTTGCAGGGGATTCCTACGAGCAGTACTTC	TRBJ2-7	once	TRBV29-1	.
CASSYSVAGSKNIQYF	TGTGCCAGCAGTTACTCTGTAGCGGGGAGCAAAAACATTCAGTACTTC	TRBJ2-4	.	TRBV6-5	TRBD2
CASSPGTIPYNEQFF	TGCGCCAGCAGCCCGGGGACGATACCCTACAATGAGCAGTTCTTC	TRBJ2-1	.	TRBV5-1	.
CAWMRTGQETQYF	TGTGCCTGGATGAGGACAGGACAAGAGACCCAGTACTTC	TRBJ2-5	.	TRBV30	TRBD1
CASSFGGHTEAFF	TGTGCCAGCAGTTTCGGGGGACACACTGAAGCTTTCTTT	TRBJ1-1	.	TRBV28	.
CSANLLAGGDYEQYF	TGCAGTGCTAACCTACTAGCGGGGGGAGACTACGAGCAGTACTTC	TRBJ2-7	once	TRBV20-1	TRBD2
CASSPQQGGADTQYF	TGTGCCAGCAGCCCGCAACAGGGGGGCGCAGATACGCAGTATTTT	TRBJ2-3	.	TRBV7-9	TRBD1
CASSETGMTNEQYF	TGCGCCAGCAGCGAGACAGGGATGACGAACGAGCAGTACTTC	TRBJ2-7	.	TRBV4-1	TRBD1
CASSPRLNDEQFF	TGTGCCAGCTCCCCCCGCCTTAACGATGAGCAGTTCTTC	TRBJ2-1	.	TRBV18	.
CASSHPGLAPNEQFF	TGTGCCAGTAGTCATCCGGGACTAGCCCCCAATGAGCAGTTCTTC	TRBJ2-1	.	TRBV19	TRBD2
CSARVYKLQETQYF	TGCAGTGCTAGAGTGTACAAACTCCAAGAGACCCAGTACTTC	TRBJ2-5	.	TRBV20-1	.
CASRPFIPLSSVLGDTIYF	TGTGCCAGCAGGCCCTTCATTCCCCTTTCCTCGGTGCTTGGCGACACCATATATTTT	TRBJ1-3	.	TRBV28	.
CAISAFSTGTNLYEQYF	TGTGCCATCAGTGCTTTCTCAACCGGGACTAACCTCTACGAGCAGTACTTC	TRBJ2-7	.	TRBV10-3	TRBD2
CASTLAGTYNEQFF	TGTGCCAGCACACTAGCGGGTACCTACAATGAGCAGTTCTTC	TRBJ2-1	.	TRBV27	TRBD2
CRPRDRGLGGYTF	TGCAGGCCCCGGGACAGGGGGCTGGGGGGCTACACCTTC	TRBJ1-2	.	TRBV20-1	TRBD1
CAISESGQSNEQYF	TGTGCCATCAGTGAGTCCGGCCAGAGCAACGAGCAGTACTTC	TRBJ2-7	.	TRBV10-3	.
CASSGSTSGPNEQFF	TGTGCCAGCAGCGGATCGACTAGCGGGCCCAATGAGCAGTTCTTC	TRBJ2-1	once	TRBV9	TRBD2
CAISPGTSSYEQYF	TGTGCCATCAGTCCCGGGACTAGCTCCTACGAGCAGTACTTC	TRBJ2-7	.	TRBV10-3	TRBD2
CASSLGSGEAFF	TGTGCCAGCAGCTTAGGGAGCGGTGAAGCTTTCTTT	TRBJ1-1	.	TRBV7-9	.
CASSQTVYSNQPQHF	TGTGCCAGCAGCCAAACGGTATATAGCAATCAGCCCCAGCATTTT	TRBJ1-5	.	TRBV3-1	.
CASSRRSYEQYF	TGTGCCAGCAGCCGGAGGTCCTACGAGCAGTACTTC	TRBJ2-7	.	TRBV5-6	.
CASSDGQGENQPQHF	TGTGCCAGTAGTGACGGACAGGGGGAAAATCAGCCCCAGCATTTT	TRBJ1-5	.	TRBV19	TRBD1
CASSIERVSYNEQFF	TGTGCCAGTAGTATAGAGAGGGTTTCCTACAATGAGCAGTTCTTC	TRBJ2-1	.	TRBV19	.
CASSYLRAGDEQFF	TGTGCCAGCAGTTACCTAAGAGCGGGAGATGAGCAGTTCTTC	TRBJ2-1	.	TRBV6-2/TRBV6-3	TRBD2
CATSSPSGQNTGELFF	TGTGCCACCAGCAGTCCTAGCGGGCAGAACACCGGGGAGCTGTTTTTT	TRBJ2-2	.	TRBV15	TRBD2
CASSQDGRGYSYNEQFF	TGTGCCAGCAGCCAAGATGGTAGGGGTTACTCCTACAATGAGCAGTTCTTC	TRBJ2-1	.	TRBV3-1	.
CASSKVSRETQYF	TGTGCCAGCAGCAAAGTGAGTCGAGAGACCCAGTACTTC	TRBJ2-5	.	TRBV21-1	.
CASSLEGGRANEQFF	TGTGCCAGCAGCTTGGAGGGGGGGAGGGCGAATGAGCAGTTCTTC	TRBJ2-1	.	TRBV5-4	.
CASIPWLGSAYEQYF	TGTGCCAGCATTCCCTGGTTGGGTAGTGCCTACGAGCAGTACTTC	TRBJ2-7	.	TRBV6-2/TRBV6-3	.
CSARDRANSEGPLTDTQYF	TGCAGTGCTAGAGATCGTGCCAACTCCGAGGGGCCGCTCACAGATACGCAGTATTTT	TRBJ2-3	.	TRBV20-1	.
CASSRALTGNTIYF	TGTGCCAGCAGCCGCGCATTGACTGGAAACACCATATATTTT	TRBJ1-3	.	TRBV3-1	.
CATGRADHEQFF	TGTGCCACCGGGAGGGCCGACCATGAGCAGTTCTTC	TRBJ2-1	.	TRBV24-1	TRBD2
CASSYRQGRGYSEQFF	TGTGCCAGCAGTTATAGACAGGGCCGGGGGTATTCGGAGCAGTTCTTC	TRBJ2-1	.	TRBV27	.
CASSPRTGENEQFF	TGTGCCAGCAGCCCACGGACAGGGGAAAATGAGCAGTTCTTC	TRBJ2-1	.	TRBV11-3	TRBD1
CASRVYVASGDTQYF	TGTGCCAGCAGGGTCTACGTAGCGAGTGGAGATACGCAGTATTTT	TRBJ2-3	once	TRBV19	.
CAWSGIGAGSYNEQFF	TGTGCCTGGAGTGGGATCGGGGCAGGTTCCTACAATGAGCAGTTCTTC	TRBJ2-1	.	TRBV30	.
CASSITGTSHETQYF	TGTGCCAGCAGTATAACCGGGACTAGTCATGAGACCCAGTACTTC	TRBJ2-5	.	TRBV28	TRBD2
CASSVNERTGSTEAFF	TGTGCCAGCAGCGTCAACGAACGGACAGGGTCCACTGAAGCTTTCTTT	TRBJ1-1	.	TRBV9	TRBD1
CASSGSGAPDGYTF	TGTGCCAGCAGCGGCAGTGGGGCGCCTGATGGCTACACCTTC	TRBJ1-2	.	TRBV7-8	.